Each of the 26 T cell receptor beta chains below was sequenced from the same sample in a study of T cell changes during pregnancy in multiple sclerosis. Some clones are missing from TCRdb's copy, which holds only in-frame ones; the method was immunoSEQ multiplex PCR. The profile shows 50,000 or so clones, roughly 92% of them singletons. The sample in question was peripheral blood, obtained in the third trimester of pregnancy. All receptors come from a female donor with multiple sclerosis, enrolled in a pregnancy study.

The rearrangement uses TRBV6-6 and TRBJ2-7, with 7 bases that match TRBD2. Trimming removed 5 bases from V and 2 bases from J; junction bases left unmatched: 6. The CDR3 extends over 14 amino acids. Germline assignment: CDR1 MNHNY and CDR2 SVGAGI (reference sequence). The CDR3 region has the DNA TGTGCCAGCAGTACTCCGGGACTACCCTACGAGCAGTACTTC. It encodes CASSTPGLPYEQYF.

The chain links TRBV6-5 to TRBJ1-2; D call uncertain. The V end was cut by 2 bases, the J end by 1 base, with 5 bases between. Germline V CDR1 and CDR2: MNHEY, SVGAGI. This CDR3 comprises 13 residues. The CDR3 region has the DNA TGTGCCAGCAGTTACGGAGTTAACTATGGCTACACCTTC. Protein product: CASSYGVNYGYTF.

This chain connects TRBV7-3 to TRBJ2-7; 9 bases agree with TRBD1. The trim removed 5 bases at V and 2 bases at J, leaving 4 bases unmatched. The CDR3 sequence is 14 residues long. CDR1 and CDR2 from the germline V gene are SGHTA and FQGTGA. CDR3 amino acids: CASSPDRGTYEQYF. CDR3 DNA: TGTGCCAGCAGCCCCGACAGGGGGACCTACGAGCAGTACTTC.

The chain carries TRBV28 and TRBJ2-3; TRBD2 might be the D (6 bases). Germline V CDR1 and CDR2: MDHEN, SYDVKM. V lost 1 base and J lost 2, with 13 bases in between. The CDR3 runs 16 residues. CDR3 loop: CASSLFGGFDTDTQYF. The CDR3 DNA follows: TGTGCCAGCAGTTTATTCGGGGGATTCGACACAGATACGCAGTATTTT.

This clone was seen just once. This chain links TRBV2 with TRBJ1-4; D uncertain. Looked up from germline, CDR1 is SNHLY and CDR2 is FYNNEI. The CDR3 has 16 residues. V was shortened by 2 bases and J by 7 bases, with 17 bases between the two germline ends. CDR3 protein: CASSELAGGRAEKLFF. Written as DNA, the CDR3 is TGTGCCAGCAGTGAATTGGCGGGTGGACGGGCTGAAAAACTGTTTTTT.

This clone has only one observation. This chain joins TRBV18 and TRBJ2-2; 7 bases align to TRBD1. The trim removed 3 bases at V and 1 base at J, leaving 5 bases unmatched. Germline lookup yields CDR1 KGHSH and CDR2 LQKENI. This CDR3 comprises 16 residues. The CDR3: CASSPVGQKNTGELFF. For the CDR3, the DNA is TGTGCCAGCTCACCTGTGGGACAGAAGAACACCGGGGAGCTGTTTTTT.

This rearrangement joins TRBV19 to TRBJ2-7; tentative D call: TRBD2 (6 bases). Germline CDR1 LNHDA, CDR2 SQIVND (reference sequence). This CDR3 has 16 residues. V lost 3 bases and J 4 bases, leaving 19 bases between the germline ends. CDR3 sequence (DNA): TGTGCCAGTAGTATCACTTCGTCGCGGGATCCTTACGAGCAGTACTTC. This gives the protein CASSITSSRDPYEQYF.

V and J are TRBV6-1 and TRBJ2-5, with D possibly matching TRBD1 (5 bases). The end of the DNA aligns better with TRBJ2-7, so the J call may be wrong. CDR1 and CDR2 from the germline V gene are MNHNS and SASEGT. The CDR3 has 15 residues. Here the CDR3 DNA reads TGTGCCAGCAGTGAAAAAGGGGCGAGCTCCTACGAGCAGTACTTC. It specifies CASSEKGASSYEQYF.

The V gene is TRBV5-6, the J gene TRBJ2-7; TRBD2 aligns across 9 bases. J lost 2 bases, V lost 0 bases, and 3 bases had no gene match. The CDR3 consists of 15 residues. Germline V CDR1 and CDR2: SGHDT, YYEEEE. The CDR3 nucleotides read TGTGCCAGCAGCTTGGATGCGGGAGGGACCTACGAGCAGTACTTC. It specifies CASSLDAGGTYEQYF. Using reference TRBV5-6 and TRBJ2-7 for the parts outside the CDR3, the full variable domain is DAGVTQSPTHLIKTRGQQVTLRCSPKSGHDTVSWYQQALGQGPQFIFQYYEEEERQRGNFPDRFSGHQFPNYSSELNVNALLLGDSALYLCASSLDAGGTYEQYFGPGTRLTVT.

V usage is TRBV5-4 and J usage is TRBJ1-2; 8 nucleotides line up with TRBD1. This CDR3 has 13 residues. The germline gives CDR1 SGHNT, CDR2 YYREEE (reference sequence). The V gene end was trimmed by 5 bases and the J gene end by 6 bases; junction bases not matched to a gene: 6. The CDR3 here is CASSWTGFDGYTF. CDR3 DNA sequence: TGTGCCAGCAGTTGGACAGGGTTTGATGGCTACACCTTC.

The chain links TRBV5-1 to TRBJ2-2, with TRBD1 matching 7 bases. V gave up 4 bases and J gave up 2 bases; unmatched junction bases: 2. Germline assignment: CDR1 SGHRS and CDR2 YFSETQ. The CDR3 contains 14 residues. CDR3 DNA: TGCGCCAGCAGCAGACAGGGTAACACCGGGGAGCTGTTTTTT. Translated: CASSRQGNTGELFF.

The CDR3 bases are TGTGCCAGCAGGAAGCAATCCTACGAGCAGTACTTC. As protein: CASRKQSYEQYF. V gene TRBV21-1 combines with J gene TRBJ2-7; the DNA was not compared with TRBD2, the D call given in the table. TRBV21-1 corresponds to a pseudogene. The CDR3 length is 12 residues.

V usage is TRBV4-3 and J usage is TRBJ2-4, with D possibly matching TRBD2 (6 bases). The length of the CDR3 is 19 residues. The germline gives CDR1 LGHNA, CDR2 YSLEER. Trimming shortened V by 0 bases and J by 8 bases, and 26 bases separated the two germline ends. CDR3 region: CASSQEVGGNRGRVDIQYF. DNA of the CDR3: TGCGCCAGCAGCCAAGAGGTCGGGGGAAACCGCGGGCGGGTGGACATTCAGTACTTC.

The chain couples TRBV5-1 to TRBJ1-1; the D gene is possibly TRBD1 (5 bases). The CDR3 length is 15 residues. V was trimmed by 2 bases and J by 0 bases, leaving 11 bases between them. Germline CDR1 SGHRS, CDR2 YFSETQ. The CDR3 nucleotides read TGCGCCAGCAGCTTTACCGGGACTGTGAACACTGAAGCTTTCTTT. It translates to CASSFTGTVNTEAFF.

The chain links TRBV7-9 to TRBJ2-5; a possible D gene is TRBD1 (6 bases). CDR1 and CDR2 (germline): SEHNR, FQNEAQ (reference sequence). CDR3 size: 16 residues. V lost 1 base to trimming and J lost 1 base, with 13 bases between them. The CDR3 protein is CASSLGGQGPQETQYF. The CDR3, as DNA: TGTGCCAGCAGCTTAGGGGGGCAGGGACCCCAAGAGACCCAGTACTTC.

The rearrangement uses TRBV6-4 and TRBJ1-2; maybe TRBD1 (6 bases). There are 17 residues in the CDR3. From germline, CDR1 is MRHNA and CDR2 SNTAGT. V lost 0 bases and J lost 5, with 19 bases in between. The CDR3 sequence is CASSDSDPSAGDYGYTF. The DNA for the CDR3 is TGTGCCAGCAGTGACTCGGATCCCTCAGCAGGGGATTATGGCTACACCTTC.

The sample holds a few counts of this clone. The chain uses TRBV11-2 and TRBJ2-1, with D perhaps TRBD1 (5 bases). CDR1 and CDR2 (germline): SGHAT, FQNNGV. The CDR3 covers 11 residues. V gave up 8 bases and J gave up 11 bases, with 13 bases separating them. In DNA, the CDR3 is TGTGCCAGCCTCTGGGGCGGAAAGCAGTTCTTC. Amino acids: CASLWGGKQFF. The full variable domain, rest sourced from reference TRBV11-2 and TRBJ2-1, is EAGVAQSPRYKIIEKRQSVAFWCNPISGHATLYWYQQILGQGPKLLIQFQNNGVVDDSQLPKDRFSAERLKGVDSTLKIQPAKLEDSAVYLCASLWGGKQFFGPGTRLTVL.

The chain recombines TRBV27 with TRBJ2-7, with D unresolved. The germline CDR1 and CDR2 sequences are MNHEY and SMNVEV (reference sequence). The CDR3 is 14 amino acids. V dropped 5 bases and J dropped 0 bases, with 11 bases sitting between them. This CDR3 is CASSNSGSSYEQYF. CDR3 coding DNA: TGTGCCAGCAGTAATTCAGGAAGCTCCTACGAGCAGTACTTC.

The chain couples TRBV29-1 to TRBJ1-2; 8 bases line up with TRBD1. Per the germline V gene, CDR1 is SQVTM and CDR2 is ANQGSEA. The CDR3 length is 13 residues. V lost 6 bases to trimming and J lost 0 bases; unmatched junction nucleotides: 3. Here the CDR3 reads CSVWTGPNYGYTF. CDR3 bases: TGCAGCGTGTGGACAGGGCCTAACTATGGCTACACCTTC.

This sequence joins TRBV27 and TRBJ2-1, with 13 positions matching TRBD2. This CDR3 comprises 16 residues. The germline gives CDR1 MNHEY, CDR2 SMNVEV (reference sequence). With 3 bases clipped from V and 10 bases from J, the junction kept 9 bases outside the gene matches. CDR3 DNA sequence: TGTGCCAGCAGTTTCCTCACTAGCGGGAGGGCCGGGGAGCAGTTCTTC. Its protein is CASSFLTSGRAGEQFF.

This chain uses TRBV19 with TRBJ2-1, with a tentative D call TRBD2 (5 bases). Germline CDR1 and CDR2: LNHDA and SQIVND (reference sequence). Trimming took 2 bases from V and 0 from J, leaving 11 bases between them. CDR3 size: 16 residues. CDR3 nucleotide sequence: TGTGCCAGTAGTATACGCGGGCTTAGCTCCTACAATGAGCAGTTCTTC. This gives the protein CASSIRGLSSYNEQFF.

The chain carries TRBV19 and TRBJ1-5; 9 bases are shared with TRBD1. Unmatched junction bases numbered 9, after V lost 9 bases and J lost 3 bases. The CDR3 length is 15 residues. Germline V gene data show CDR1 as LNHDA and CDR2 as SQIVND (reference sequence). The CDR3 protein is CASGTDRGANQPQHF. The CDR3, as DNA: TGTGCCAGCGGTACGGACAGGGGAGCCAATCAGCCCCAGCATTTT.

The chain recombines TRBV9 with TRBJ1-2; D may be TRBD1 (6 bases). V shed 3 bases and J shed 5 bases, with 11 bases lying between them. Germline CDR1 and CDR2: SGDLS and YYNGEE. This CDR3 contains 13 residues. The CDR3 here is CASSAIGQYGYTF. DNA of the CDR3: TGTGCCAGCAGCGCGATCGGACAGTATGGCTACACCTTC.

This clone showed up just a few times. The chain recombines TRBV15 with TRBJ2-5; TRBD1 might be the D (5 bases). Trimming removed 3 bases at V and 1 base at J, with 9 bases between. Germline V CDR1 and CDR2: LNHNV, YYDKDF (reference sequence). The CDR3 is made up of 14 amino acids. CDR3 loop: CATSSWQGQETQYF. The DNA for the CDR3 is TGTGCCACCAGCAGCTGGCAGGGCCAAGAGACCCAGTACTTC.

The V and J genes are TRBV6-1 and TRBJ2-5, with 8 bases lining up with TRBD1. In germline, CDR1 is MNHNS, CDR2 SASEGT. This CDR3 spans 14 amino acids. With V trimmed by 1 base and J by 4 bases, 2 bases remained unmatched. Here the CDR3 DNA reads TGTGCCAGCAGTGAAGGGACAGGGCCAGAGACCCAGTACTTC. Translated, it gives CASSEGTGPETQYF.

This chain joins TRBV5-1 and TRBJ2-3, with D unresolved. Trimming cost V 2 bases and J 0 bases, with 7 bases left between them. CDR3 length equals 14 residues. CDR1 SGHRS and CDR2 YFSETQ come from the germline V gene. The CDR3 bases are TGCGCCAGCAGCTTCGGGTCTAGCACAGATACGCAGTATTTT. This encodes CASSFGSSTDTQYF. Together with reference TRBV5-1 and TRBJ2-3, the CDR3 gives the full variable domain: KAGVTQTPRYLIKTRGQQVTLSCSPISGHRSVSWYQQTPGQGLQFLFEYFSETQRNKGNFPGRFSGRQFSNSRSEMNVSTLELGDSALYLCASSFGSSTDTQYFGPGTRLTVL.